This T cell receptor beta chain was found in a study of shared clonotypes between healthy human individuals. TCRdb's copy holds only in-frame clones and misses some; the assay was immunoSEQ multiplex PCR. The data show some 1.5 million clones, roughly 97% seen once. The CDR3 has 15 residues. Per germline, CDR1 MDHEN and CDR2 SYDVKM. V dropped 4 bases and J dropped 6; count of bases not matched to a gene: 6. This chain connects TRBV28 to TRBJ2-1; 10 positions agree with TRBD2. The clonotype originates from a young man in good health. The sequencing sample was made of naive CD4+ T cells sorted from blood. Subset given: CD45RA+ positively selected. In nucleotides, the CDR3 is TGTGCCAGCAGTTCCCCCAGCGGGGGGGGCAATGAGCAGTTCTTC. As protein: CASSSPSGGGNEQFF. Variable domain in full (rest from reference TRBV28 and TRBJ2-1): DVKVTQSSRYLVKRTGEKVFLECVQDMDHENMFWYRQDPGLGLRLIYFSYDVKMKEKGDIPEGYSVSREKKERFSLILESASTNQTSMYLCASSSPSGGGNEQFFGPGTRLTVL.